The 19 T cell receptor beta chains below were found in one sample sequenced in a study of blood T cells in healthy people across ages. PCR was performed a second time for 7 to 11 cycles using a sample-barcoded 5' primer and a J-beta primer mix. In TCRdb, the 5' RACE reads were re-called with MiXCR into one record per CDR3 protein. The table shows around 790,000 distinct CDR3 sequences, with under 45% occurring only once. The sequencing input was blood. The receptors originated from a man aged 55 to 70 in good health.

This clonotype was counted many times. The rearrangement joins TRBV29-1 to TRBJ2-5, with D possibly TRBD2 on 6 matching bases. The J call is uncertain, as TRBJ2-7 better fits the DNA end. The CDR3 has 15 amino acids. Germline CDR1 reads SQVTM; CDR2 reads ANQGSEA. The CDR3 sequence: CSVEDRVKGGVEQYF. The DNA for the CDR3 is TGCAGCGTTGAAGATCGTGTTAAAGGCGGGGTCGAGCAGTACTTC.

This clonotype was observed a few times. This chain joins TRBV7-2 and TRBJ2-3, with TRBD2 identical over 16 bases. Trimming at V came to 5 bases and at J to 11 bases, leaving 7 bases not matched to a gene. This CDR3 region has 15 residues. Germline lookup yields CDR1 SGHTA and CDR2 FQGNSA. The CDR3 DNA reads as TGTGCCAGCAGCGCCCAGGGACTAGCGGGGGGGATGCAGTATTTT. It codes for CASSAQGLAGGMQYF.

This chain uses TRBV28 with TRBJ1-1; D gene unclear. The CDR3 loop spans 12 amino acids. Germline V gene data show CDR1 as MDHEN and CDR2 as SYDVKM. Trimming left V 3 bases short and J 8 bases short, with 10 bases between. Written as DNA, the CDR3 is TGTGCCAGCAGTTTTGGAGCCCTCGAAGCTTTCTTT. Amino acids: CASSFGALEAFF.

There are a few counts of this clonotype. The chain is built from TRBV5-1 and TRBJ1-2; D may be TRBD1 (6 bases). Trimming removed 10 bases from V and 3 bases from J, with 10 bases in between. The CDR3 loop spans 11 amino acids. Germline CDR1 is SGHRS and CDR2 is YFSETQ. The CDR3 loop is CAGDNYYGYTF. The CDR3 bases are TGCGCCGGGGACAATTACTATGGCTACACCTTC.

This sequence joins TRBV11-3 and TRBJ2-3, with D unresolved. CDR3 length: 13 amino acids. The germline CDR1 and CDR2 sequences are SGHNT and YENEEA. Trimming removed 2 bases at V and 3 bases at J, with 6 bases between. The CDR3 loop reads CASSLMRTDTQYF. The DNA of the CDR3 is TGTGCCAGCAGCTTAATGAGAACAGATACGCAGTATTTT.

The chain joins TRBV11-2 to TRBJ2-5; D gene unclear. V was shortened by 7 bases and J by 11 bases, with 29 bases between the two germline ends. Germline loops: CDR1 SGHAT, CDR2 FQNNGV. The CDR3 totals 16 residues. The chain's CDR3 is CASNPSDLGSYNEQYF. For the CDR3, the DNA is TGTGCCAGCAACCCCTCCGACCTAGGAAGCTACAATGAGCAGTACTTC.

This clonotype was seen many times. The V call is TRBV14, the J call TRBJ2-7, with 9 positions matching TRBD1. Trimming removed 5 bases from V and 7 bases from J; junction bases left unmatched: 12. Germline-derived CDR1 and CDR2 are SGHDN and FVKESK. CDR3 length equals 15 residues. CDR3 in DNA: TGTGCCAGCAGCTTTACCGGGACAGGGAAGCGGGAGCAGTACTTC. Translated, it gives CASSFTGTGKREQYF.

The V and J genes are TRBV20-1 and TRBJ2-7; TRBD2 agrees at 9 bases. V gave up 0 bases and J gave up 2 bases; unmatched junction bases: 8. Per the germline V gene, CDR1 is DFQATT and CDR2 is SNEGSKA (reference sequence). The CDR3 is made up of 16 amino acids. CDR3 loop: CSARDVATSGTYEQYF. Here the CDR3 DNA reads TGCAGTGCTAGAGATGTCGCGACTAGCGGAACCTACGAGCAGTACTTC.

The genes are TRBV12-1 and TRBJ2-7; the table names TRBD2, a call not compared with the DNA. The tail of the sequence fits TRBJ2-5 better, so the J call may be wrong. TRBV12-1 is designated a pseudogene. This CDR3 is built from 17 residues. This CDR3 is CASSFGGTSGSQETQYF. CDR3 nucleotides: TGTGCCAGCAGCTTTGGGGGGACTAGCGGATCCCAAGAGACCCAGTACTTC.

The rearrangement joins TRBV5-1 to TRBJ1-1; a weak D match, TRBD1 (5 bases). This CDR3 comprises 12 residues. Trimming took off 7 bases at V and 4 bases at J, with 11 bases between the two ends. The germline CDR1 and CDR2 sequences are SGHRS and YFSETQ. DNA of the CDR3: TGCGCCAGCGGGACCAGCTCCACTGAAGCTTTCTTT. It encodes CASGTSSTEAFF.

This clonotype was seen only a few times. The rearrangement links TRBV11-2 to TRBJ2-3, with D maybe TRBD1 (5 bases). Germline lookup yields CDR1 SGHAT and CDR2 FQNNGV. The CDR3 spans 14 residues. Trimming took off 5 bases at V and 3 bases at J, with 12 bases between the two ends. This chain's CDR3 is CASSPEGATDTQYF. CDR3 coding DNA: TGTGCCAGCAGCCCTGAAGGGGCAACAGATACGCAGTATTTT.

The DNA of the CDR3 is TGTGCCAGCAACCCCTTCGATGGGACACTTGCAGGCTACACCTTC. The encoded protein is CASNPFDGTLAGYTF. The chain recombines TRBV2 with TRBJ1-2; D is possibly TRBD1 (6 bases). V was pared by 7 bases and J by 8 bases, with 23 bases between. The CDR3 loop spans 15 amino acids. The germline V gene has CDR1 SNHLY and CDR2 FYNNEI.

The chain is built from TRBV5-1 and TRBJ2-5; TRBD1 agrees at 8 bases. The V segment lost 3 bases and the J segment 4 bases; nucleotides outside the gene matches: 11. The CDR3 consists of 16 residues. From germline, CDR1 is SGHRS and CDR2 YFSETQ. CDR3 in DNA: TGCGCCAGCAGCTCCCGCGCCAGGGGGCTTCGAGAGACCCAGTACTTC. This translates into CASSSRARGLRETQYF.

The sample holds a few counts of this clonotype. V gene TRBV28 combines with J gene TRBJ2-7, with 7 bases identical to TRBD1. The V and J ends lost 5 bases and 5 bases, in that order; junction bases with no gene match: 12. The CDR3 has 15 residues. In germline, CDR1 is MDHEN, CDR2 SYDVKM. The CDR3, as DNA: TGTGCCAGCAGTCCCATTGCAGGGGGTGTGGACGAGCAGTACTTC. Translating it yields CASSPIAGGVDEQYF.

This clonotype is medium-sized by share. The J gene is TRBJ2-2, the V gene TRBV27; D is ambiguous. V shed 0 bases and J shed 0 bases, with 5 bases lying between them. CDR1 and CDR2 from the germline V gene are MNHEY and SMNVEV (reference sequence). The CDR3 extends over 15 amino acids. CDR3 sequence: CASSLSFSNTGELFF. CDR3 nucleotides: TGTGCCAGCAGTTTATCCTTTTCGAACACCGGGGAGCTGTTTTTT.

The chain uses TRBV7-9 and TRBJ1-2; perhaps TRBD1 as D (6 bases). Germline CDR1 is SEHNR and CDR2 is FQNEAQ (reference sequence). Trimming left V 3 bases short and J 4 bases short, with 15 bases between. This CDR3 spans 15 amino acids. CDR3 bases: TGTGCCAGCAGCTTGAACAGGGCCCCCATCTATGGCTACACCTTC. As protein: CASSLNRAPIYGYTF.

This clonotype was seen only a few times. The chain links TRBV15 to TRBJ1-2, with D perhaps TRBD1 (5 bases). The length of the CDR3 is 14 residues. V was pared by 7 bases and J by 3 bases, with 15 bases between. Germline CDR1 is LNHNV and CDR2 is YYDKDF (reference sequence). CDR3 sequence reads: CATNEGYNDYGYTF. The CDR3 coding sequence is TGTGCCACCAACGAGGGGTATAATGACTATGGCTACACCTTC.

The count of this clonotype is one. The chain employs TRBV28 and TRBJ2-7; 9 nucleotides agree with TRBD1. The V and J ends lost 4 bases and 7 bases, in that order; junction bases with no gene match: 11. The CDR3 is made up of 15 amino acids. CDR1 MDHEN and CDR2 SYDVKM come from the germline V gene. The CDR3: CASSSTGTGLGEQYF. CDR3 sequence (DNA): TGTGCCAGCAGTTCAACCGGGACAGGGTTGGGTGAGCAGTACTTC.

This chain uses TRBV7-2 with TRBJ1-2, with D unclear. V was clipped by 0 bases and J by 6 bases, with 11 bases between them. CDR3 length: 14 amino acids. Germline lookup yields CDR1 SGHTA and CDR2 FQGNSA. The CDR3 nucleotides are TGTGCCAGCAGCTTAGCGCATGGGGTGGATGGCTACACCTTC. This encodes CASSLAHGVDGYTF.